These T cell receptor beta chains were read from a single sample in a study of blood T cell repertoires in COVID-19. TCRdb's table, derived via immunoSEQ multiplex PCR, lists solely in-frame clones and lacks some. In the table there are around 100,000 clones, about 87% of which are singletons. The sequencing sample was made of peripheral blood. The receptors derive from a human donor in a cohort sampled during active COVID-19. Both conserved end residues are part of each CDR3. The D gene is left open where the match is weak. Size tells how often a clone was seen (once, few, many) or the class of an expanded clone, and some rows leave it out.

TRBV10-3,TRBJ1-1,NA,TRBD1,TGTGCCATCAGTAAGACAGGGGGTAACACTGAAGCTTTCTTT,CAISKTGGNTEAFF
TRBV9,TRBJ2-7,few,TRBD2,TGTGCCAGCAGCGTAGGGGGACTAGCGGGAGGCGAGCAGTACTTC,CASSVGGLAGGEQYF
TRBV7-9,TRBJ1-4,NA,TRBD1,TGTGCCAGCAGTCCCACAGGGGGCGCCGGTGAAAAACTGTTTTTT,CASSPTGGAGEKLFF
TRBV21-1,TRBJ1-2,NA,NA,TGTGCCAGCAGCAGAGAGGACAGCATTTCTTATGGCTACACCTTC,CASSREDSISYGYTF
TRBV11-3,TRBJ2-2,NA,NA,TGTGCCAGCAGCTTAGGGCAGGGCCCCAACACCGGGGAGCTGTTTTTT,CASSLGQGPNTGELFF
TRBV5-1,TRBJ2-3,few,TRBD1,TGCGCCAGCAGCTTGGGCCTAGGACAGGGCGGATCAGATACGCAGTATTTT,CASSLGLGQGGSDTQYF
TRBV4-1,TRBJ1-5,NA,NA,TGCGCCAGCAGCCAAGGACAGATCAATCAGCCCCAGCATTTT,CASSQGQINQPQHF
TRBV4-1,TRBJ1-2,NA,NA,TGCGCCAGCAGCCAAGCTGGTTCAGCTAACTATGGCTACACCTTC,CASSQAGSANYGYTF
TRBV19,TRBJ2-1,NA,TRBD2,TGTGCCAGTAGTATTGGCGGGGGTGACTACAATGAGCAGTTCTTC,CASSIGGGDYNEQFF
TRBV28,TRBJ1-2,NA,NA,TGTGCCAGCAGTCCAGGGACTGGGCTGGCGTTGGGCTACACCTTC,CASSPGTGLALGYTF
TRBV7-2,TRBJ2-7,NA,TRBD2,TGTGCCAGCAGCTCTCGTGAACTAGCGGGAGGTTTGTACGAGCAGTACTTC,CASSSRELAGGLYEQYF
TRBV7-9,TRBJ2-7,NA,NA,TGTGCCAGCAGCTCGAGCCTCTACGAGCAGTACTTC,CASSSSLYEQYF
TRBV6-1,TRBJ2-3,NA,TRBD2,TGTGCCAGCACTGAAGGGCTAGCGGGTATCACAGATACGCAGTATTTT,CASTEGLAGITDTQYF
TRBV27,TRBJ2-7,NA,TRBD1,TGTGCCAGCAGCCGCCCCGGACAGGGTTCCTACGAGCAGTACTTC,CASSRPGQGSYEQYF
TRBV7-9,TRBJ2-1,NA,TRBD2,TGTGCCAGCAGCTTTTTAGCGGGAGGGCCCTCATACAATGAGCAGTTCTTC,CASSFLAGGPSYNEQFF
TRBV3-1/TRBV3-2,TRBJ2-7,NA,TRBD1,TGTGCCAGCAGGCGGACAGGCATCGCCTACGAGCAGTACTTC,CASRRTGIAYEQYF
TRBV7-9,TRBJ1-2,NA,NA,TGTGCCAGCAGCTACTCTCGGACCCAGGGAGGCTACACCTTC,CASSYSRTQGGYTF
TRBV5-1,TRBJ2-7,NA,TRBD2,TGCGCCAGCAGCCCTAATACGGGGGGGGCGAATTACGAGCAGTACTTC,CASSPNTGGANYEQYF
TRBV7-2,TRBJ2-1,NA,TRBD2,TGTGCCAGCAGCTTAGGACCAGCGGGGTCCTACAATGAGCAGTTCTTC,CASSLGPAGSYNEQFF
TRBV9,TRBJ2-3,NA,NA,TGTGCCAGCAGCGTATTTCCCCGTTCCAGCACAGATACGCAGTATTTT,CASSVFPRSSTDTQYF
TRBV6-2/TRBV6-3,TRBJ2-7,few,NA,TGTGCCAGCAGTCAGACCTACGAGCAGTACTTC,CASSQTYEQYF
TRBV2,TRBJ1-2,NA,NA,TGTGCCAGCTCCTTCGACAAATTCTACTTC,CASSFDKFYF
TRBV27,TRBJ2-3,NA,NA,TGTGCCAGCAGTCCACCTAGGGGCCGCACAGATACGCAGTATTTT,CASSPPRGRTDTQYF
TRBV28,TRBJ2-1,NA,TRBD2,TGTGCCAGCAGTGGCTCAAGGGCGGGAGGCTACAATGAGCAGTTCTTC,CASSGSRAGGYNEQFF
TRBV6-5,TRBJ1-3,NA,TRBD1,TGTGCCAGCATATTACAGGGGGCGCCTGGAAACACCATATATTTT,CASILQGAPGNTIYF
TRBV2,TRBJ2-7,NA,TRBD1,TGTGCCAGCTCCTACCTGGGACAGACTTACGAGCAGTACTTC,CASSYLGQTYEQYF
TRBV7-2,TRBJ2-1,NA,TRBD1,TGTGCCAGCAGCTCCCGACAGGGGTCCTACAATGAGCAGTTCTTC,CASSSRQGSYNEQFF
TRBV13,TRBJ2-1,NA,TRBD1,TGTGCCAGCAGGTTCTTGGGACAGGGCTACAATGAGCAGTTCTTC,CASRFLGQGYNEQFF
TRBV5-8,TRBJ2-7,NA,NA,TGTGCCAGCAGCGGATCACAGGGTCCCGACGAGCAGTACTTC,CASSGSQGPDEQYF
TRBV5-1,TRBJ2-5,NA,TRBD2,TGCGCCAGCAGCTTTAGCGGGCCCCCGGAGACCCAGTACTTC,CASSFSGPPETQYF
TRBV27,TRBJ1-3,NA,NA,TGTGCCAGCAGTTTAGGCAGGGGCCGGGGAAACACCATATATTTT,CASSLGRGRGNTIYF
TRBV19,TRBJ2-1,NA,TRBD2,TGTGCCAGTAGTATAGGACTAGCGGGGGGTCATGAGCAGTTCTTC,CASSIGLAGGHEQFF
TRBV19,TRBJ1-2,once,NA,TGTGCCAGTAGCGATAACACTAACTATGGCTACACCTTC,CASSDNTNYGYTF
TRBV19,TRBJ1-1,NA,TRBD1,TGTGCCAGTAGTATAGGGGGACAGCTAGACACTGAAGCTTTCTTT,CASSIGGQLDTEAFF
TRBV5-1,TRBJ2-1,NA,TRBD2,TGCGCCAGCAGCCCCTTAGCGGGAGGACTGAATGAGCAGTTCTTC,CASSPLAGGLNEQFF
TRBV30,TRBJ2-2,NA,NA,TGTGCCTGGATTGCAGGGGTGAACACCGGGGAGCTGTTTTTT,CAWIAGVNTGELFF
TRBV9,TRBJ2-7,NA,TRBD2,TGTGCCAGCAGCCCTAGCGGGAGAGTCGACGAGCAGTACTTC,CASSPSGRVDEQYF
TRBV4-1,TRBJ2-1,NA,TRBD1,TGCGCCAGCAGCCAAGATCAGGGGGCGGAAGTCGGTGAGCAGTTCTTC,CASSQDQGAEVGEQFF
TRBV13,TRBJ2-5,NA,NA,TGTGCCAGCAGGCGAGGAAAAGAGACCCAGTACTTC,CASRRGKETQYF